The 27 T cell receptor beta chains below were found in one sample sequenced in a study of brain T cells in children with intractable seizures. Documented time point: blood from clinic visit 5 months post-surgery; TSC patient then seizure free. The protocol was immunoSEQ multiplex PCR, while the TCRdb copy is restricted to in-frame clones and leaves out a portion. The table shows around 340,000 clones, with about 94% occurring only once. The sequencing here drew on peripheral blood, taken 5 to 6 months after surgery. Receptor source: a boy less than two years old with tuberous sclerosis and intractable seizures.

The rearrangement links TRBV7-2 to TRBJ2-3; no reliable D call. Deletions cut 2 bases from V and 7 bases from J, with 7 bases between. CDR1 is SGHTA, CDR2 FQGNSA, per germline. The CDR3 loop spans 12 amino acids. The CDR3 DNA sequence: TGTGCCAGCAGCTTAAGTTTGAATACGCAGTATTTT. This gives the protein CASSLSLNTQYF.

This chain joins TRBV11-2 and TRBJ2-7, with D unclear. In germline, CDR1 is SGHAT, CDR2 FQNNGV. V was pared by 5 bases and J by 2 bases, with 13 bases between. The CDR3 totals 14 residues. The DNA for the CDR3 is TGTGCCAGCAGCCCCGGTTTGGCGACCTACGAGCAGTACTTC. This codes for CASSPGLATYEQYF.

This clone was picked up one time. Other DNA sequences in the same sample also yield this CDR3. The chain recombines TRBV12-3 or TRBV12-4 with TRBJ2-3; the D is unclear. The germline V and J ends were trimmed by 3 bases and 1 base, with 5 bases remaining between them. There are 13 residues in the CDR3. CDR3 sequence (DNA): TGTGCCAGCAGTTTGGTCGGCACAGATACGCAGTATTTT. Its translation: CASSLVGTDTQYF.

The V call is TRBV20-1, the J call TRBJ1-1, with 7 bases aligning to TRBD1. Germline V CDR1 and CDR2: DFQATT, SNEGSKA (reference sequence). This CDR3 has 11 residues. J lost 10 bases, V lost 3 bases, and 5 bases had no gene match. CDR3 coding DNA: TGCAGTGCTAGGGACAGGCTGCGAGCTTTCTTT. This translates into CSARDRLRAFF.

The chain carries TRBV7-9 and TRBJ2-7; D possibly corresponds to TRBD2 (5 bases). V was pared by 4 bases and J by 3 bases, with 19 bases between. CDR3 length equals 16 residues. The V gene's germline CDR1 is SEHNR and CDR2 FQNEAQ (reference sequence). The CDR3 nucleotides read TGTGCCAGCAGCTACCAGAGGGAGACCTTTGGCTACGAGCAGTACTTC. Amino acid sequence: CASSYQRETFGYEQYF.

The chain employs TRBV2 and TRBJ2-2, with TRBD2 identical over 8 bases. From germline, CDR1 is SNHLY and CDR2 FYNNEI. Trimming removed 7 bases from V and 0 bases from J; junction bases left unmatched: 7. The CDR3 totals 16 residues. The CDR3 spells CASIDTSGANTGELFF. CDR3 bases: TGTGCCAGCATCGACACTAGCGGAGCGAACACCGGGGAGCTGTTTTTT.

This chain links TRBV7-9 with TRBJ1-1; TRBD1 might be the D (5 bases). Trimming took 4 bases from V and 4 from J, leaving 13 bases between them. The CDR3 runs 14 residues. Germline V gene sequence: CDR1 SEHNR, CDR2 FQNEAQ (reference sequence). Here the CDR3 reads CASSSSGGSTEAFF. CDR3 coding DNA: TGTGCCAGCAGCTCTAGCGGGGGGAGCACTGAAGCTTTCTTT.

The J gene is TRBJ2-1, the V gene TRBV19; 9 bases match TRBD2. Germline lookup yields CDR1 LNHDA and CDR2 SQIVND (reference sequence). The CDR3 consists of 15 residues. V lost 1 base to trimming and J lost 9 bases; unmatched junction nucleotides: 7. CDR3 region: CASSIGSGRFGEQFF. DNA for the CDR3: TGTGCCAGTAGTATAGGTAGCGGGAGATTCGGTGAGCAGTTCTTC.

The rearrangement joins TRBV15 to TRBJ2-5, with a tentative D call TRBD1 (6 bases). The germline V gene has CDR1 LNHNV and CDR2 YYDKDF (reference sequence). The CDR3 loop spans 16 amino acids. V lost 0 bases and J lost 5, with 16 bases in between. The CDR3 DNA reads TGTGCCACCAGCAGAGATGGTACAGGGTCACAGGAGACCCAGTACTTC. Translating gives CATSRDGTGSQETQYF.

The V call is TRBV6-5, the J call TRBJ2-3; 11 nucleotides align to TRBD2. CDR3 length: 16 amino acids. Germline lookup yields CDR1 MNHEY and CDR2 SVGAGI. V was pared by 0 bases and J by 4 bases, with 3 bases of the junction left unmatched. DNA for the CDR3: TGTGCCAGCAGTTACTCGGGTAGCGGGGGGGCAGATACGCAGTATTTT. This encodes CASSYSGSGGADTQYF.

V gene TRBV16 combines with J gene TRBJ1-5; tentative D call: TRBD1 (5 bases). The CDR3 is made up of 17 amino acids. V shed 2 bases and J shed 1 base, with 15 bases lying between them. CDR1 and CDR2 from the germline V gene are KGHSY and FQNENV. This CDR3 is CASSQHGGGVSNQPQHF. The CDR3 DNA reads TGTGCCAGCAGCCAACACGGGGGGGGAGTCAGCAATCAGCCCCAGCATTTT.

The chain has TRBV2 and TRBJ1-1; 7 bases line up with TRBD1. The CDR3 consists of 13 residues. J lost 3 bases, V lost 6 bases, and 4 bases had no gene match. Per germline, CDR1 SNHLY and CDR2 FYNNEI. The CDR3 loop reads CASRDTGDTEAFF. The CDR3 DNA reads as TGTGCCAGCAGAGACACAGGGGACACTGAAGCTTTCTTT.

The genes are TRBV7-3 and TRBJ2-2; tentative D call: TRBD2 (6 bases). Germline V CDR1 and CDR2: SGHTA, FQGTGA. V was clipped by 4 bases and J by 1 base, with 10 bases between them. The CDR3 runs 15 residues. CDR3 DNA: TGTGCCAGCAGCTGGGGAGGAGGGAACACCGGGGAGCTGTTTTTT. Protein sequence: CASSWGGGNTGELFF.

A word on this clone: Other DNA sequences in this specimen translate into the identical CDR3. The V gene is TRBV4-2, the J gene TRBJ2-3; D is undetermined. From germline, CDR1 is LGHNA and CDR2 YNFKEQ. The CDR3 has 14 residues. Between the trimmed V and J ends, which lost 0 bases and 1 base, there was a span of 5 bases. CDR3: CASSQDLGTDTQYF. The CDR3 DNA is TGTGCCAGCAGCCAAGATTTGGGCACAGATACGCAGTATTTT.

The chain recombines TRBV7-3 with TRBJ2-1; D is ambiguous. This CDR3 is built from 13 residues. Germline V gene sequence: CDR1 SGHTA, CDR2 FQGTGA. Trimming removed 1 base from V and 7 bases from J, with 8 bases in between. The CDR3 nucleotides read TGTGCCAGCAGCTTAATCTCAGGTAATGAGCAGTTCTTC. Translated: CASSLISGNEQFF.

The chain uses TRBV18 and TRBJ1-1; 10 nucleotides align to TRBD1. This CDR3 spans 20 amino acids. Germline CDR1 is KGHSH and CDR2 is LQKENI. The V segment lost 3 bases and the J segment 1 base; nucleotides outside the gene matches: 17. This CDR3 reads CASSPSPAATGGFRNTEAFF. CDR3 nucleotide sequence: TGTGCCAGCTCACCCTCACCCGCAGCGACAGGGGGCTTTAGGAACACTGAAGCTTTCTTT.

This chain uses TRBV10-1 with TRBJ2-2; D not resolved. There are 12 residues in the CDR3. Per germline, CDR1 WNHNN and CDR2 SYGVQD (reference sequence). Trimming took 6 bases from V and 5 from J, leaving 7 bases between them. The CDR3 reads CASSKGTGELFF. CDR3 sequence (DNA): TGCGCCAGCAGCAAGGGTACCGGGGAGCTGTTTTTT.

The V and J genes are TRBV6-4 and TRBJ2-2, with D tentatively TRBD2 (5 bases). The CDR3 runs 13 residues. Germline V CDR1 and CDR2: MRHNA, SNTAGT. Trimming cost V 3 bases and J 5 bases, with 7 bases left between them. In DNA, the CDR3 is TGTGCCAGCAGTGAATCGGGAACCGGGGAGCTGTTTTTT. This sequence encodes CASSESGTGELFF.

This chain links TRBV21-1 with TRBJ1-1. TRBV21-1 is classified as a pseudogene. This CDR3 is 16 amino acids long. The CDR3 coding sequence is TGTGCCAGCAGCAAAGAAAGACGGGACGGCGTGGGGGAAGCTTTCTTT. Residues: CASSKERRDGVGEAFF.

CDR3 protein: CASSLGRTGNTGELFF. CDR3 DNA: TGCGCCAGCAGCTTGGGGCGGACAGGGAACACCGGGGAGCTGTTTTTT. The rearrangement joins TRBV5-1 to TRBJ2-2; 7 nucleotides line up with TRBD1. Trimming at V came to 0 bases and at J to 1 base, leaving 3 bases not matched to a gene. The CDR3 totals 16 residues. Germline CDR1 and CDR2: SGHRS and YFSETQ. Together with reference TRBV5-1 and TRBJ2-2, the CDR3 gives the full variable domain: KAGVTQTPRYLIKTRGQQVTLSCSPISGHRSVSWYQQTPGQGLQFLFEYFSETQRNKGNFPGRFSGRQFSNSRSEMNVSTLELGDSALYLCASSLGRTGNTGELFFGEGSRLTVL.

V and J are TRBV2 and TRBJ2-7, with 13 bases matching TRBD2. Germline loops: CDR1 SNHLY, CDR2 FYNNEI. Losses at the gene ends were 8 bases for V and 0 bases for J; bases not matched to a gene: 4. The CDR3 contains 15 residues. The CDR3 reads CASLTSGRSSYEQYF. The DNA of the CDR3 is TGTGCCAGCTTGACTAGCGGGAGGAGCTCCTACGAGCAGTACTTC. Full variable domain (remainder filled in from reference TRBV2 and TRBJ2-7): EPEVTQTPSHQVTQMGQEVILRCVPISNHLYFYWYRQILGQKVEFLVSFYNNEISEKSEIFDDQFSVERPDGSNFTLKIRSTKLEDSAMYFCASLTSGRSSYEQYFGPGTRLTVT.

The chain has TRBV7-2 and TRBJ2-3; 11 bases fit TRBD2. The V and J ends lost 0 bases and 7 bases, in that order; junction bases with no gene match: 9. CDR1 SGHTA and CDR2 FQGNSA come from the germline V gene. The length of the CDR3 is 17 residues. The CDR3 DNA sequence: TGTGCCAGCAGCTTAGCGGGTAGCGGGGGGGCCTCACATACGCAGTATTTT. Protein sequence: CASSLAGSGGASHTQYF.

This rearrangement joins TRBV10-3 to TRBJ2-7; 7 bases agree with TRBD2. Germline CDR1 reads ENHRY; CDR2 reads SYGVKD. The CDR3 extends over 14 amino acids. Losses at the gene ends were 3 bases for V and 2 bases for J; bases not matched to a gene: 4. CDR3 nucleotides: TGTGCCATCAGTGATGTACTAGCGCCCTACGAGCAGTACTTC. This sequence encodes CAISDVLAPYEQYF.

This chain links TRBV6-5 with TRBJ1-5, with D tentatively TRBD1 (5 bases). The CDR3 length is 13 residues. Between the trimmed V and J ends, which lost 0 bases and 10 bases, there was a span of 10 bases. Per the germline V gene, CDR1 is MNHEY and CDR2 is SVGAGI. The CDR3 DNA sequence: TGTGCCAGCAGTTACTCCGGGCAGGGCCCCCAGCATTTT. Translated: CASSYSGQGPQHF.

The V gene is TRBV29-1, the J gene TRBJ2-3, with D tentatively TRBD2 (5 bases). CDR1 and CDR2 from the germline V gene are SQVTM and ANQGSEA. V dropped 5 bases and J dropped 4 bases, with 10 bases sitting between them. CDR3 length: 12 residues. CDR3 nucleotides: TGCAGCGTTAGACTAAACCCAGATACGCAGTATTTT. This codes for CSVRLNPDTQYF.

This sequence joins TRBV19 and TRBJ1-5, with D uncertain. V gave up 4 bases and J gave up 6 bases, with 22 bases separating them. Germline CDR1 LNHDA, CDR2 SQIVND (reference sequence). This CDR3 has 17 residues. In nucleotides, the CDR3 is TGTGCCAGTAGTACGCTAAACAGAAGGCTAAGTGGTCAGCCCCAGCATTTT. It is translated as CASSTLNRRLSGQPQHF.

CDR3 in amino acids: CASSSPRAARPDEQFF. The DNA of the CDR3 is TGTGCCAGCAGTTCCCCGCGGGCGGCTCGGCCTGATGAGCAGTTCTTC. V is TRBV28 and J is TRBJ2-1; maybe TRBD2 (5 bases). The germline CDR1 and CDR2 sequences are MDHEN and SYDVKM. V gave up 4 bases and J gave up 8 bases, with 21 bases separating them. This CDR3 comprises 16 residues.